This T cell receptor beta chain derives from a study of cytomegalovirus exposure and HLA in healthy donors. PCR employed 60 Vbeta and 13 Jbeta primers. This table comes from immunoSEQ multiplex PCR, and its TCRdb copy is limited to in-frame clones, with some not included. The repertoire holds about 260,000 clones, with approximately 84% as singletons. As regards this clone: Its target is unknown.

The CDR3 sequence is 16 residues long. The J segment lost 1 base and the V segment lost 6 bases, leaving 8 bases of the junction unmatched. CDR1 is ENHRY and CDR2 is SYGVKD in the germline V gene. Study-wide findings and caveats: Highest at DRB1 and lowest at HLA-C, TCR association rates differed among HLA loci in a later analysis.

The sequence was obtained from a woman between 40 and 50 years old in good health and CMV-seropositive. The chain is built from TRBV10-3 and TRBJ2-1, with 8 bases fitting TRBD2. The material sequenced was PBMCs. CDR3 bases: TGTGCCATCAGGAGAGCGGGAGAGGTTTCCTACAATGAGCAGTTCTTC. Protein sequence: CAIRRAGEVSYNEQFF.